The clone carrying this T cell receptor (beta chain) was seen a few times. What it binds is not known. From the reads, TCRdb called clonotypes with MiXCR, one entry per CDR3 protein. The sample carries 150,000 to 200,000 distinct CDR3 sequences, 28% recorded once. This entry comes from a study of T cell repertoires in cytomegalovirus infection. The overall study: It can be stated that public TCR beta signatures indicated CMV infection as well as a matching HLA type.

General study points: Based on cumulative public TCR beta family frequency, carriers of CMV plus the relevant HLA were identified. What dominated the ex vivo response were HLA-C-restricted CMV-specific TCR beta clonotypes.

CDR3 length: 17 residues. Looked up from germline, CDR1 is SGHVS and CDR2 is FNYEAQ. J was trimmed by 2 bases and V by 6 bases; bases with no gene match: 13. J is TRBJ2-1 and V is TRBV7-6; 7 bases map to TRBD2. The sequencing input was PBMCs. The sequence derives from a human donor in good health (CMV status not recorded). Some clones in this sample may be carry-over from other donors' samples. The DNA of the CDR3 is TGTGCCAGCAGGTCTAGCGGCGACCCAAAAACCTACAATGAGCAGTTCTTC. Encoded protein: CASRSSGDPKTYNEQFF.